This record looks at one T cell receptor beta chain sequence and its context. This specimen belongs to a study of blood T cell repertoires in COVID-19. Participants, roughly 18 to 100 years old, spanned 24 US areas. Researchers sorted participants into cohorts using their self-reported clinical history. CDR1 and CDR2 (germline): SNHLY, FYNNEI. The CDR3 contains 13 residues. The V and J ends lost 4 bases and 5 bases respectively, with 9 bases between them. As originally analysed: From reference gene primer amplification, estimates of nucleated cell counts were derived. The method was immunoSEQ multiplex PCR; TCRdb's version includes in-frame clones alone and lacks a portion of them. V, J and clone size were drawn from that table, and D and trimming were deduced from the DNA. The sample shows about 81,000 clones, approximately 90% of them seen only once.

This chain uses TRBV2 with TRBJ1-5; no clear D gene. The sequence was obtained from a woman aged 45 to 65 with acute COVID-19. The material sequenced was PBMCs or T cells enriched from blood (not recorded which). CDR3 protein: CASSVYLDQPQHF. The CDR3 coding sequence is TGTGCCAGCAGTGTATATCTAGATCAGCCCCAGCATTTT. The full variable domain, its missing parts supplied by reference TRBV2 and TRBJ1-5, is EPEVTQTPSHQVTQMGQEVILRCVPISNHLYFYWYRQILGQKVEFLVSFYNNEISEKSEIFDDQFSVERPDGSNFTLKIRSTKLEDSAMYFCASSVYLDQPQHFGDGTRLSIL.